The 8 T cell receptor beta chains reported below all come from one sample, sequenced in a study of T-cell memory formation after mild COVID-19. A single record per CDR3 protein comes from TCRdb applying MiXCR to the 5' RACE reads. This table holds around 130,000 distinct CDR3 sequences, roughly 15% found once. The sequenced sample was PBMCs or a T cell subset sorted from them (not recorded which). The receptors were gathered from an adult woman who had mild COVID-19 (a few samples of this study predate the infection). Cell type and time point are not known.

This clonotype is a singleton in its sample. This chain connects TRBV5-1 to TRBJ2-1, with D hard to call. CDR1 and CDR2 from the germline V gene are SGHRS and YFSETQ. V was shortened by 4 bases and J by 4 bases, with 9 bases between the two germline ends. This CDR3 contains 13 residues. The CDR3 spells CASSLAKYNEQFF. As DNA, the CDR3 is TGCGCCAGCAGCCTGGCTAAATACAATGAGCAGTTCTTC.

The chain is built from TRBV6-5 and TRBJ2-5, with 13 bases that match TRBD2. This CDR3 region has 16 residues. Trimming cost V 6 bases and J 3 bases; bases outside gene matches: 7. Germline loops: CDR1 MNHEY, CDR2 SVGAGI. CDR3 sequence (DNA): TGTGCCAGCAGCAACGGACTAGCGGGGGCCAAAGAGACCCAGTACTTC. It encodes CASSNGLAGAKETQYF.

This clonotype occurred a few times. CDR3 sequence reads: CAISEGYEQYF. The CDR3 DNA sequence: TGTGCCATCAGTGAGGGCTACGAGCAGTACTTC. The chain links TRBV10-3 to TRBJ2-7; D call uncertain. The CDR3 consists of 11 residues. Germline V gives CDR1 ENHRY, CDR2 SYGVKD. V gave up 2 bases and J gave up 3 bases, with 2 bases separating them.

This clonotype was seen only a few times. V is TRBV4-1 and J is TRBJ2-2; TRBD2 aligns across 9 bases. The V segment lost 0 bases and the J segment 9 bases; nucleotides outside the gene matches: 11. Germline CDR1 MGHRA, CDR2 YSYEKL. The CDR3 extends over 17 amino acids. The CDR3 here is CASSQDSRGGELWELFF. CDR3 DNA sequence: TGCGCCAGCAGCCAAGACTCGCGGGGGGGCGAACTCTGGGAGCTGTTTTTT.

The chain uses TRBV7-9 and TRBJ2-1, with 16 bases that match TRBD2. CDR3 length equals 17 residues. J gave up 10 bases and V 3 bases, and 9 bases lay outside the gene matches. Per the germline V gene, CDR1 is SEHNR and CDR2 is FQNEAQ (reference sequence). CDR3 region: CASSFPGLAGGPGEQFF. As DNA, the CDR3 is TGTGCCAGCAGCTTTCCGGGACTAGCGGGAGGGCCGGGAGAGCAGTTCTTC. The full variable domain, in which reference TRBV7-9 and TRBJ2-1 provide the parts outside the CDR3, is DTGVSQNPRHKITKRGQNVTFRCDPISEHNRLYWYRQTLGQGPEFLTYFQNEAQLEKSRLLSDRFSAERPKGSFSTLEIQRTEQGDSAMYLCASSFPGLAGGPGEQFFGPGTRLTVL.

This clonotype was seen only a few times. As DNA, the CDR3 is TGTGCCAGCAGCTTAAGGCCGGCGGCGGGGGTATCCACAGATACGCAGTATTTT. The encoded protein is CASSLRPAAGVSTDTQYF. The chain recombines TRBV7-2 with TRBJ2-3; 7 bases are shared with TRBD2. Germline-derived CDR1 and CDR2 are SGHTA and FQGNSA. The CDR3 runs to 18 residues. The J segment lost 2 bases and the V segment lost 2 bases, leaving 13 bases of the junction unmatched.

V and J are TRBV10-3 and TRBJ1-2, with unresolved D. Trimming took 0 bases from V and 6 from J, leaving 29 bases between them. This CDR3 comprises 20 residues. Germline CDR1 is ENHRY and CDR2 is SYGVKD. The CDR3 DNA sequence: TGTGCCATCAGTGAGTCGACCCACGGAGGTCGTATGGTCCGTGGTGATGGCTACACCTTC. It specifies CAISESTHGGRMVRGDGYTF.

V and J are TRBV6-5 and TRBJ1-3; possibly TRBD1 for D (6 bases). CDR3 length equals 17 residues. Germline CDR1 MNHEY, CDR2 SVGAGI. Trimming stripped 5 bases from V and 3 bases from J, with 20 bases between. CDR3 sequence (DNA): TGTGCCAGCAGTACTGGACAGCCGTTTGCTTTTGGAAACACCATATATTTT. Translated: CASSTGQPFAFGNTIYF.